These 31 T cell receptor beta chains were all obtained from the same sample, sequenced in a study of blood T cell repertoires in COVID-19. The method was immunoSEQ multiplex PCR; TCRdb's version includes in-frame clones alone and lacks a portion of them. The data hold about 140,000 clones, with about 88% observed a single time. Sequenced: peripheral blood. Receptors originate from a human donor with COVID-19, enrolled during active disease. The donor label of this sample is uncertain.

Here the CDR3 reads CASSLYFSDTQYF. CDR3 nucleotides: TGTGCCAGCAGCTTGTACTTTAGCGATACGCAGTATTTT. V gene TRBV5-6 combines with J gene TRBJ2-3; D uncertain. V dropped 1 base and J dropped 6 bases, with 9 bases sitting between them. CDR3 length: 13 residues. Germline CDR1 reads SGHDT; CDR2 reads YYEEEE.

The chain uses TRBV6-4 and TRBJ2-3; 8 bases match TRBD2. This CDR3 has 14 residues. Germline CDR1 and CDR2: MRHNA and SNTAGT. The trim removed 6 bases at V and 5 bases at J, leaving 7 bases unmatched. The CDR3 protein is CASSEDGRGDTQYF. Written as DNA, the CDR3 is TGTGCCAGCAGCGAGGACGGGAGGGGAGATACGCAGTATTTT.

The CDR3 DNA sequence: TGTGCCAGCAGCTTGGTAGTTGCGGGACAAGAGACCCAGTACTTC. It encodes CASSLVVAGQETQYF. The chain is built from TRBV5-5 and TRBJ2-5, with D possibly TRBD2 on 6 matching bases. The CDR3 is 15 amino acids. CDR1 and CDR2 from the germline V gene are SGHKS and YYEKEE (reference sequence). The ends were cut back, 0 bases at V and 2 bases at J, with 11 bases in the middle.

The J gene is TRBJ1-5, the V gene TRBV4-1; TRBD1 is a possible D gene (5 bases). V lost 1 base and J lost 5, with 12 bases in between. This CDR3 has 15 amino acids. Germline V gene data show CDR1 as MGHRA and CDR2 as YSYEKL. The CDR3, as DNA: TGCGCCAGCAGCCAAGTACCTGGGGCAGATCAGCCCCAGCATTTT. Protein product: CASSQVPGADQPQHF.

The chain recombines TRBV5-4 with TRBJ1-1; 11 nucleotides match TRBD1. The junction had 7 bases not matched to a gene; V was cut back by 5 bases and J by 1 base. The CDR3 sequence is 16 residues long. Germline V gene data show CDR1 as SGHNT and CDR2 as YYREEE (reference sequence). Here the CDR3 reads CASSSGTGGKNTEAFF. The CDR3 DNA reads TGTGCCAGCAGTTCCGGGACAGGGGGAAAGAACACTGAAGCTTTCTTT.

The V and J genes are TRBV15 and TRBJ2-1; a possible D gene is TRBD2 (5 bases). Germline CDR1 LNHNV, CDR2 YYDKDF (reference sequence). V shed 5 bases and J shed 6 bases, with 17 bases lying between them. The CDR3 spans 15 residues. In DNA form, the CDR3 reads TGTGCCACCAGCTATACCCGAGGACTGATCAATGAGCAGTTCTTC. Translated: CATSYTRGLINEQFF. Variable domain in full (rest from reference TRBV15 and TRBJ2-1): DAMVIQNPRYQVTQFGKPVTLSCSQTLNHNVMYWYQQKSSQAPKLLFHYYDKDFNNEADTPDNFQSRRPNTSFCFLDIRSPGLGDTAMYLCATSYTRGLINEQFFGPGTRLTVL.

V and J are TRBV5-5 and TRBJ1-5, with D possibly matching TRBD1 (5 bases). In germline, CDR1 is SGHKS, CDR2 YYEKEE (reference sequence). The CDR3 loop spans 14 amino acids. The V and J ends lost 0 bases and 7 bases respectively, with 11 bases between them. The CDR3 DNA reads TGTGCCAGCAGCTTGGAATCAGGGTCCCAGCCCCAGCATTTT. Translated, it gives CASSLESGSQPQHF. The variable domain in full, with the rest retrieved from reference TRBV5-5 and TRBJ1-5, is DAGVTQSPTHLIKTRGQQVTLRCSPISGHKSVSWYQQVLGQGPQFIFQYYEKEERGRGNFPDRFSARQFPNYSSELNVNALLLGDSALYLCASSLESGSQPQHFGDGTRLSIL.

On this clone itself: At one end, the junction sequence differs from germline, possibly due to a read error. V gene TRBV19 combines with J gene TRBJ2-5; TRBD1 matches 8 bases. Germline-derived CDR1 and CDR2 are LNHDA and SQIVND (reference sequence). This CDR3 contains 13 residues. The CDR3 is CASSVDRGETQYF. CDR3 nucleotide sequence: TGTGCCAGTAGTGTAGACAGGGGAGAGACCCAGTACTTC.

This clone appeared once. The rearrangement links TRBV24-1 to TRBJ2-2, with 8 bases fitting TRBD2. Germline CDR1 is KGHDR and CDR2 is SFDVKD. There are 17 residues in the CDR3. The J segment lost 1 base and the V segment lost 7 bases, leaving 10 bases of the junction unmatched. The CDR3 region has the DNA TGTGCCACCAGCGATAGGGGACTAGAAGGGAACACCGGGGAGCTGTTTTTT. This encodes CATSDRGLEGNTGELFF.

The rearrangement joins TRBV2 to TRBJ1-4, with D possibly matching TRBD1 (5 bases). Germline CDR1 and CDR2: SNHLY and FYNNEI. The CDR3 is made up of 16 amino acids. V was pared by 7 bases and J by 2 bases, with 17 bases between. CDR3 in DNA: TGTGCCAGCAAACGTTTAGGGGCCGAGACTAATGAAAAACTGTTTTTT. It encodes CASKRLGAETNEKLFF.

This clone was observed many times. The chain recombines TRBV5-1 with TRBJ2-7; D is ambiguous. V was clipped by 4 bases and J by 7 bases, with 12 bases between them. Per germline, CDR1 SGHRS and CDR2 YFSETQ. The CDR3 is 12 amino acids. In nucleotides, the CDR3 is TGCGCCAGCAGCGCCCAAAGTCGGGAGCAGTACTTC. Its translation is CASSAQSREQYF. Together with reference TRBV5-1 and TRBJ2-7, the CDR3 gives the full variable domain: KAGVTQTPRYLIKTRGQQVTLSCSPISGHRSVSWYQQTPGQGLQFLFEYFSETQRNKGNFPGRFSGRQFSNSRSEMNVSTLELGDSALYLCASSAQSREQYFGPGTRLTVT.

The J gene is TRBJ2-7, the V gene TRBV5-1; D possibly corresponds to TRBD1 (6 bases). V was shortened by 0 bases and J by 1 base, with 11 bases between the two germline ends. Germline CDR1 is SGHRS and CDR2 is YFSETQ. This CDR3 is 15 amino acids long. CDR3 nucleotides: TGCGCCAGCAGCTTGGCAGGGACACCGTCCTACGAGCAGTACTTC. Translated: CASSLAGTPSYEQYF.

This chain connects TRBV7-3 to TRBJ2-1, with TRBD2 matching 11 bases. From germline, CDR1 is SGHTA and CDR2 FQGTGA. J gave up 7 bases and V 1 base, and 3 bases lay outside the gene matches. This CDR3 is built from 15 residues. The CDR3 DNA follows: TGTGCCAGCAGCTTAAGACTAGCGGGATGGAATGAGCAGTTCTTC. It codes for CASSLRLAGWNEQFF.

This chain links TRBV6-5 with TRBJ2-2, with 7 bases fitting TRBD2. Trimming at V came to 4 bases and at J to 11 bases, leaving 4 bases not matched to a gene. The CDR3 spans 12 residues. Germline V gives CDR1 MNHEY, CDR2 SVGAGI. CDR3: CASSWGGGELFF. Written as DNA, the CDR3 is TGTGCCAGCAGTTGGGGCGGGGGAGAGCTGTTTTTT.

DNA of the CDR3: TGTGCCAGCAAGGGGAACGTCCAAGAGACCCAGTACTTC. Its protein is CASKGNVQETQYF. This chain uses TRBV2 with TRBJ2-5; D perhaps matches TRBD1 (5 bases). The V end lost 7 bases, the J end lost 1 base, and 10 bases lay between the germline ends. The CDR3 is made up of 13 amino acids. Germline V gene data show CDR1 as SNHLY and CDR2 as FYNNEI.

V gene TRBV6-1 combines with J gene TRBJ1-5; the match to TRBD1 covers 9 bases. From germline, CDR1 is MNHNS and CDR2 SASEGT. Germline trimming cut 0 bases from V and 7 bases from J; bases unmatched to any gene: 7. The CDR3 is made up of 16 amino acids. Written as DNA, the CDR3 is TGTGCCAGCAGTGAAGCGGGTGGGACAGGGAGACAGCCCCAGCATTTT. It specifies CASSEAGGTGRQPQHF.

The chain has TRBV5-4 and TRBJ1-1; D may be TRBD1 (5 bases). The germline V and J ends were trimmed by 2 bases and 3 bases, with 14 bases remaining between them. The CDR3 covers 15 residues. From germline, CDR1 is SGHNT and CDR2 YYREEE (reference sequence). The CDR3 coding sequence is TGTGCCAGCAGCTTTCCAGGGACTCAAGACACTGAAGCTTTCTTT. This encodes CASSFPGTQDTEAFF.

J is TRBJ1-2 and V is TRBV25-1; a weak D match, TRBD1 (5 bases). Trimming shortened V by 1 base and J by 8 bases, and 14 bases separated the two germline ends. This CDR3 contains 14 residues. Looked up from germline, CDR1 is MGHDK and CDR2 is SYGVNS. The CDR3 coding sequence is TGTGCCAGCAGTGAATCCAGGGAGGACTTCGGCTACACCTTC. It is translated as CASSESREDFGYTF.

The table lists this clone with a few counts. The chain joins TRBV7-9 to TRBJ1-6, with 8 bases lining up with TRBD1. V shed 5 bases, J shed 9 bases, and the junction held 9 bases outside the gene matches. The CDR3 length is 15 residues. Germline values: CDR1 SEHNR, CDR2 FQNEAQ (reference sequence). The CDR3, as DNA: TGTGCCAGCAGCCCCCGGACAGGGACGGGTTCACCCCTCCACTTT. Its translation is CASSPRTGTGSPLHF.

The chain combines TRBV15 with TRBJ1-1, with a weak D call TRBD1 (6 bases). CDR3 size: 17 residues. Trimming shortened V by 4 bases and J by 5 bases, and 23 bases separated the two germline ends. Germline assignment: CDR1 LNHNV and CDR2 YYDKDF (reference sequence). The CDR3 DNA reads TGTGCCACCAGCACTACTTACACCCGGACAGATGCGACTGAAGCTTTCTTT. Its protein is CATSTTYTRTDATEAFF. Using reference TRBV15 and TRBJ1-1 for the parts outside the CDR3, the full variable domain is DAMVIQNPRYQVTQFGKPVTLSCSQTLNHNVMYWYQQKSSQAPKLLFHYYDKDFNNEADTPDNFQSRRPNTSFCFLDIRSPGLGDTAMYLCATSTTYTRTDATEAFFGQGTRLTVV.

V usage is TRBV28 and J usage is TRBJ2-7, with TRBD2 matching over 9 bases. This CDR3 comprises 16 residues. The germline CDR1 and CDR2 sequences are MDHEN and SYDVKM. Trimming removed 5 bases from V and 1 base from J; junction bases left unmatched: 9. The CDR3 reads CASSPGGLAFSYEQYF. The CDR3 bases are TGTGCCAGCAGTCCGGGGGGACTAGCTTTTTCCTACGAGCAGTACTTC.

This clone has a handful of counts. V and J are TRBV13 and TRBJ2-1, with 9 bases fitting TRBD2. CDR3 size: 16 residues. Per the germline V gene, CDR1 is PRHDT and CDR2 is FYEKMQ (reference sequence). J gave up 0 bases and V 5 bases, and 5 bases lay outside the gene matches. CDR3 loop: CASSPLAGNSYNEQFF. Here the CDR3 DNA reads TGTGCCAGCAGCCCCCTAGCGGGAAACTCCTACAATGAGCAGTTCTTC.

In DNA form, the CDR3 reads TGTGCCAGCAGTCGTACAGGGGACACTGAAGCTTTCTTT. It yields the protein CASSRTGDTEAFF. The gene calls are TRBV12-3 or TRBV12-4 and TRBJ1-1; TRBD1 matches 7 bases. J was trimmed by 3 bases and V by 5 bases; bases with no gene match: 3. The CDR3 spans 13 residues.

This clone was seen only a few times. V gene TRBV5-1 combines with J gene TRBJ1-2, with 12 bases identical to TRBD1. The germline V gene encodes CDR1 SGHRS and CDR2 YFSETQ. The CDR3 spans 18 residues. The junction had 10 bases not matched to a gene; V was cut back by 0 bases and J by 4 bases. The CDR3 nucleotides are TGCGCCAGCAGCTTGGCCCTAGGGGGACAGGGGGCAGGCTATGGCTACACCTTC. Protein: CASSLALGGQGAGYGYTF.

The chain carries TRBV10-3 and TRBJ1-2, with 8 bases fitting TRBD1. Germline values: CDR1 ENHRY, CDR2 SYGVKD. J gave up 7 bases and V 7 bases, and 14 bases lay outside the gene matches. There are 15 residues in the CDR3. In DNA form, the CDR3 reads TGTGCCATCACAAAAAGGACAGGGCCCTACACTGGCTACACCTTC. This translates into CAITKRTGPYTGYTF.

The chain recombines TRBV14 with TRBJ2-3; D might be TRBD1 (6 bases). This CDR3 is built from 16 residues. V was shortened by 1 base and J by 2 bases, with 13 bases between the two germline ends. Germline V gene lookup returns CDR1 SGHDN and CDR2 FVKESK. CDR3 amino acids: CASSQGQDIYTDTQYF. In DNA, the CDR3 is TGTGCCAGCAGCCAAGGACAGGATATATACACAGATACGCAGTATTTT.

The V call is TRBV28, the J call TRBJ1-5; a possible D gene is TRBD1 (6 bases). CDR3 size: 12 residues. Germline-derived CDR1 and CDR2 are MDHEN and SYDVKM. V lost 10 bases, J lost 6 bases, and 13 bases lay in between. Written as DNA, the CDR3 is TGTGCCATAGGGGGGAGGGGTCAGCCCCAGCATTTT. Translating it yields CAIGGRGQPQHF. The full variable domain, rest sourced from reference TRBV28 and TRBJ1-5, is DVKVTQSSRYLVKRTGEKVFLECVQDMDHENMFWYRQDPGLGLRLIYFSYDVKMKEKGDIPEGYSVSREKKERFSLILESASTNQTSMYLCAIGGRGQPQHFGDGTRLSIL.

V and J are TRBV5-1 and TRBJ2-7, with a possible D match to TRBD1 (5 bases). The germline gives CDR1 SGHRS, CDR2 YFSETQ. The CDR3 consists of 12 residues. V lost 4 bases and J lost 4, with 9 bases in between. The CDR3 sequence is CASSPDTYEQYF. In DNA form, the CDR3 reads TGCGCCAGCAGCCCGGACACTTACGAGCAGTACTTC. Full variable domain (rest looked up from reference TRBV5-1 and TRBJ2-7): KAGVTQTPRYLIKTRGQQVTLSCSPISGHRSVSWYQQTPGQGLQFLFEYFSETQRNKGNFPGRFSGRQFSNSRSEMNVSTLELGDSALYLCASSPDTYEQYFGPGTRLTVT.

The DNA for the CDR3 is TGCGCCAGCAGCCCCCCGGCGGGGGCCACAGATACGCAGTATTTT. This sequence encodes CASSPPAGATDTQYF. J is TRBJ2-3 and V is TRBV5-1; possibly TRBD2 for D (7 bases). The CDR3 is 15 residues long. The V and J ends lost 4 bases and 2 bases respectively, with 14 bases between them. The V gene's germline CDR1 is SGHRS and CDR2 YFSETQ.

The rearrangement joins TRBV19 to TRBJ2-7; 9 nucleotides align to TRBD1. Trimming cost V 1 base and J 0 bases; bases outside gene matches: 1. Germline CDR1 is LNHDA and CDR2 is SQIVND (reference sequence). This CDR3 region has 15 residues. CDR3 amino acids: CASSIGTGASYEQYF. In nucleotides, the CDR3 is TGTGCCAGTAGTATAGGGACAGGGGCCTCCTACGAGCAGTACTTC.

The gene calls are TRBV5-8 and TRBJ2-1; D is unclear. The CDR3 spans 15 residues. V gave up 0 bases and J gave up 0 bases, with 7 bases separating them. The germline V gene has CDR1 SGHTS and CDR2 YDEGEE. The CDR3 is CASSLGWSSYNEQFF. The CDR3 DNA is TGTGCCAGCAGCTTGGGGTGGAGCTCCTACAATGAGCAGTTCTTC.